A single sample gave rise to the 9 T cell receptor beta chains below, sequenced in a study of blood T cell repertoires in COVID-19. Here immunoSEQ multiplex PCR was the method, and the copy in TCRdb shows in-frame clones only, minus some. The sample has 200,000 or so clones, 65% to 85% seen once. Sequencing was done on a sample of peripheral blood. All receptors derive from a woman at least 80 years old with acute or convalescent COVID-19.

This chain joins TRBV25-1 and TRBJ2-1, with 7 nucleotides matching TRBD2. The CDR3 runs 15 residues. J gave up 4 bases and V 3 bases, and 6 bases lay outside the gene matches. The V gene's germline CDR1 is MGHDK and CDR2 SYGVNS. This CDR3 reads CASSDGASGYNEQFF. The CDR3 DNA reads as TGTGCCAGCAGTGATGGGGCTAGCGGTTACAATGAGCAGTTCTTC.

This rearrangement joins TRBV3-1 (or the pseudogene TRBV3-2) to TRBJ1-6; 11 positions agree with TRBD1. The J segment lost 12 bases and the V segment lost 1 base, leaving 2 bases of the junction unmatched. There are 14 residues in the CDR3. CDR1 and CDR2 (germline): LGHDT, YNNKEL (reference sequence). For the CDR3, the DNA is TGTGCCAGCAGCCAAGGGACAGGGGGCCTACCCCTCCACTTT. It yields the protein CASSQGTGGLPLHF.

The chain uses TRBV10-2 and TRBJ1-5, with D possibly matching TRBD1 (5 bases). Trimming took off 7 bases at V and 1 base at J, with 14 bases between the two ends. Germline loops: CDR1 WSHSY, CDR2 SAAADI. The CDR3 totals 15 residues. The CDR3 region is CASTLGGESNQPQHF. CDR3 sequence (DNA): TGCGCCAGCACCCTGGGGGGTGAAAGCAATCAGCCCCAGCATTTT.

V and J are TRBV18 and TRBJ1-1; TRBD1 matches 9 bases. The germline V gene encodes CDR1 KGHSH and CDR2 LQKENI. The CDR3 spans 15 residues. V lost 3 bases to trimming and J lost 0 bases; unmatched junction nucleotides: 2. CDR3 protein: CASSPGQGMNTEAFF. In nucleotides, the CDR3 is TGTGCCAGCTCACCGGGACAGGGAATGAACACTGAAGCTTTCTTT.

This chain uses TRBV6-2 or TRBV6-3 with TRBJ2-2; D is possibly TRBD1 (5 bases). The CDR3 consists of 17 residues. From germline, CDR1 is MNHEY and CDR2 SVGEGT. Trimming stripped 0 bases from V and 0 bases from J, with 11 bases between. CDR3 sequence: CASSYSGALTNTGELFF. DNA for the CDR3: TGTGCCAGCAGTTACTCAGGGGCCCTGACGAACACCGGGGAGCTGTTTTTT.

The chain links TRBV19 to TRBJ2-2, with D perhaps TRBD2 (6 bases). This CDR3 spans 13 amino acids. Germline-derived CDR1 and CDR2 are LNHDA and SQIVND (reference sequence). The V gene lost 11 bases and the J gene lost 0 bases, with 10 bases spanning the gap. Here the CDR3 DNA reads TGTGCCTTGCGGGGCGCGAACACCGGGGAGCTGTTTTTT. Amino acids: CALRGANTGELFF. Looking up the rest from reference TRBV19 and TRBJ2-2 gives the full variable domain: DGGITQSPKYLFRKEGQNVTLSCEQNLNHDAMYWYRQDPGQGLRLIYYSQIVNDFQKGDIAEGYSVSREKKESFPLTVTSAQKNPTAFYLCALRGANTGELFFGEGSRLTVL.

The gene calls are TRBV7-2 and TRBJ1-1, with 7 nucleotides matching TRBD1. Germline V gives CDR1 SGHTA, CDR2 FQGNSA. V lost 3 bases to trimming and J lost 3 bases; unmatched junction nucleotides: 7. The CDR3 runs 15 residues. The CDR3 loop reads CASSLSRGTDTEAFF. In nucleotides, the CDR3 is TGTGCCAGCAGCTTGTCCCGCGGGACAGACACTGAAGCTTTCTTT. The full variable domain, its missing parts supplied by reference TRBV7-2 and TRBJ1-1, is GAGVSQSPSNKVTEKGKDVELRCDPISGHTALYWYRQSLGQGLEFLIYFQGNSAPDKSGLPSDRFSAERTGGSVSTLTIQRTQQEDSAVYLCASSLSRGTDTEAFFGQGTRLTVV.

The chain employs TRBV4-3 and TRBJ2-5; 8 positions agree with TRBD2. CDR3 length: 15 amino acids. The junction had 8 bases not matched to a gene; V was cut back by 3 bases and J by 5 bases. CDR1 is LGHNA and CDR2 is YSLEER in the germline V gene. In nucleotides, the CDR3 is TGCGCCAGCAGCCACACGACAGGCGGGGGGGAGACCCAGTACTTC. As protein: CASSHTTGGGETQYF.

This sequence joins TRBV6-5 and TRBJ2-7; 10 nucleotides line up with TRBD1. The ends lost 6 bases at V and 5 bases at J; junction bases unmatched: 7. The germline CDR1 and CDR2 sequences are MNHEY and SVGAGI. The CDR3 spans 14 residues. The CDR3 bases are TGTGCCAGCAGACAGGACAGGGGGGGCGACGAGCAGTACTTC. It codes for CASRQDRGGDEQYF.